This entry lists 24 T cell receptor beta chains sequenced from one sample in a study of pediatric ulcerative colitis. Some clones are missing from TCRdb's copy, which holds only in-frame ones; the method was immunoSEQ multiplex PCR. The sample lists approximately 9,000 clones; around 90% were seen once. The sample comprised blood. The receptors shown here come from a girl aged 10-17 years with moderate ulcerative colitis.

The chain uses TRBV2 and TRBJ2-7; 8 bases agree with TRBD1. Germline V gene data show CDR1 as SNHLY and CDR2 as FYNNEI. The J segment lost 2 bases and the V segment lost 2 bases, leaving 8 bases of the junction unmatched. This CDR3 comprises 16 residues. The DNA of the CDR3 is TGTGCCAGCAGTGAAAAAGGCCGGACAGGGACCTACGAGCAGTACTTC. Translated, it gives CASSEKGRTGTYEQYF.

Written as DNA, the CDR3 is TGTGCCAGCCATGGGACAGGGGGGAGCTATGGCTACACCTTC. Encoded protein: CASHGTGGSYGYTF. The V and J genes are TRBV2 and TRBJ1-2; 11 positions match TRBD1. Per the germline V gene, CDR1 is SNHLY and CDR2 is FYNNEI. The CDR3 has 14 amino acids. Trimming cost V 8 bases and J 4 bases; bases outside gene matches: 6.

CDR3 DNA: TGTGCCATCAGTACTCAGGGCAATGAGCAGTTCTTC. It yields the protein CAISTQGNEQFF. This chain links TRBV10-3 with TRBJ2-1; D possibly corresponds to TRBD1 (5 bases). Germline lookup yields CDR1 ENHRY and CDR2 SYGVKD. Trimming stripped 5 bases from V and 6 bases from J, with 8 bases between. The CDR3 contains 12 residues.

V is TRBV7-9 and J is TRBJ2-1, with 8 bases that match TRBD2. The CDR3 has 12 amino acids. The V gene's germline CDR1 is SEHNR and CDR2 FQNEAQ (reference sequence). V lost 5 bases, J lost 14 bases, and 8 bases stayed unmatched. The CDR3 protein is CASSGRTSSEFF. CDR3 bases: TGTGCCAGCAGCGGACGGACTAGCTCGGAGTTCTTC.

Turning to this clone: An end of the junction does not agree with germline; a read error may underlie this. This chain joins TRBV28 and TRBJ2-3, with D perhaps matching TRBD1 (5 bases). This CDR3 comprises 15 residues. CDR1 is MDHEN and CDR2 is SYDVKM in the germline V gene. The CDR3 reads CASNFQGVGTDAQYF. Here the CDR3 DNA reads TGTGCCAGCAATTTCCAGGGCGTCGGCACAGATGCGCAGTATTTT.

Worth noting for this clone: Other DNA variants within this sample encode the same CDR3. The chain has TRBV5-1 and TRBJ2-1; tentative D call: TRBD2 (5 bases). The CDR3 has 14 residues. V shed 3 bases and J shed 4 bases, with 11 bases lying between them. Germline V gene sequence: CDR1 SGHRS, CDR2 YFSETQ. The CDR3 coding sequence is TGCGCCAGCAGCTCGTCTGGCGGGTACAATGAGCAGTTCTTC. It specifies CASSSSGGYNEQFF.

The genes are TRBV6-6 and TRBJ2-2, with D possibly being TRBD1 (6 bases). V shed 6 bases and J shed 5 bases, with 19 bases lying between them. The germline CDR1 and CDR2 sequences are MNHNY and SVGAGI (reference sequence). This CDR3 is 16 amino acids long. CDR3 region: CASSPQRTVQTGELFF. DNA of the CDR3: TGTGCCAGCAGCCCACAGAGGACAGTTCAGACCGGGGAGCTGTTTTTT.

The chain carries TRBV6-6 and TRBJ1-1; TRBD1 is a possible D gene (5 bases). Deletions cut 5 bases from V and 9 bases from J, with 10 bases between. The CDR3 runs to 11 residues. The germline CDR1 and CDR2 sequences are MNHNY and SVGAGI (reference sequence). In nucleotides, the CDR3 is TGTGCCAGCAGTCCGGGACGGAAAGCTTTCTTT. Translating gives CASSPGRKAFF.

The rearrangement joins TRBV10-3 to TRBJ2-7; 14 bases match TRBD2. Germline V CDR1 and CDR2: ENHRY, SYGVKD. This CDR3 spans 14 amino acids. J was trimmed by 2 bases and V by 8 bases; bases with no gene match: 2. The CDR3 DNA reads as TGTGCCATCCGACTAGCGGGGGGGCCCTACGAGCAGTACTTC. Amino acids: CAIRLAGGPYEQYF.

The J gene is TRBJ2-7, the V gene TRBV28; D is perhaps TRBD1 (6 bases). V lost 2 bases and J lost 5, with 16 bases in between. Germline assignment: CDR1 MDHEN and CDR2 SYDVKM. The CDR3 sequence is 15 residues long. The DNA for the CDR3 is TGTGCCAGCAGTTTAGGGTACAGGGAGCTACACGAGCAGTACTTC. Its protein product is CASSLGYRELHEQYF.

The chain uses TRBV9 and TRBJ2-3; D uncertain. The V gene lost 3 bases and the J gene lost 5 bases, with 7 bases spanning the gap. Germline CDR1 and CDR2: SGDLS and YYNGEE. There are 12 residues in the CDR3. As DNA, the CDR3 is TGTGCCAGCAGCGCCTGGAGAGATACGCAGTATTTT. Amino acid sequence: CASSAWRDTQYF.

CDR3 DNA sequence: TGTGCCAGCAGTACAGGACACTTTAATTCACCCCTCCACTTT. This encodes CASSTGHFNSPLHF. The chain combines TRBV27 with TRBJ1-6; maybe TRBD1 (5 bases). Germline-derived CDR1 and CDR2 are MNHEY and SMNVEV (reference sequence). Trimming pared 5 bases from V and 6 bases from J, leaving 11 bases between. The CDR3 loop spans 14 amino acids.

The chain recombines TRBV19 with TRBJ1-2; D perhaps matches TRBD1 (5 bases). Germline V gives CDR1 LNHDA, CDR2 SQIVND (reference sequence). The CDR3 contains 14 residues. V lost 4 bases and J lost 2, with 11 bases in between. Here the CDR3 DNA reads TGTGCCAGTAGTACGTACGGGGGGAACTATGGCTACACCTTC. The encoded protein is CASSTYGGNYGYTF.

The V and J genes are TRBV9 and TRBJ2-2; 11 nucleotides line up with TRBD2. After removal of 1 base from V and 0 bases from J, the junction contained 17 bases not matched to a gene. CDR3 length: 22 residues. Germline V CDR1 and CDR2: SGDLS, YYNGEE. CDR3 protein: CASSVNRGTSGGGHANTGELFF. For the CDR3, the DNA is TGTGCCAGCAGCGTAAACCGCGGGACTAGCGGAGGCGGTCACGCGAACACCGGGGAGCTGTTTTTT. The full variable domain, completed using reference TRBV9 and TRBJ2-2, is DSGVTQTPKHLITATGQRVTLRCSPRSGDLSVYWYQQSLDQGLQFLIQYYNGEERAKGNILERFSAQQFPDLHSELNLSSLELGDSALYFCASSVNRGTSGGGHANTGELFFGEGSRLTVL.

The count of this clone is one. J is TRBJ2-4 and V is TRBV7-2, with D unclear. Trimming cost V 4 bases and J 0 bases, with 13 bases left between them. Per the germline V gene, CDR1 is SGHTA and CDR2 is FQGNSA. The CDR3 is 16 amino acids. This CDR3 reads CASSSEPNLAKNIQYF. In DNA, the CDR3 is TGTGCCAGCAGCTCGGAACCTAATCTAGCCAAAAACATTCAGTACTTC.

This chain connects TRBV7-2 to TRBJ1-4, with 8 bases lining up with TRBD1. After removal of 2 bases from V and 3 bases from J, the junction contained 5 bases not matched to a gene. Germline CDR1 reads SGHTA; CDR2 reads FQGNSA. This CDR3 region has 16 residues. CDR3 nucleotide sequence: TGTGCCAGCAGCTTACGCCAGGGGGCGCCTAATGAAAAACTGTTTTTT. The encoded protein is CASSLRQGAPNEKLFF.

This clone appeared once. J is TRBJ2-2 and V is TRBV5-1; 7 bases agree with TRBD2. V lost 0 bases, J lost 1 base, and 9 bases stayed unmatched. CDR1 SGHRS and CDR2 YFSETQ come from the germline V gene. There are 18 residues in the CDR3. The CDR3 region has the DNA TGCGCCAGCAGCTTGGTGCCAGCGGGGCGCCTGAACACCGGGGAGCTGTTTTTT. This translates into CASSLVPAGRLNTGELFF.

This chain links TRBV9 with TRBJ2-6, with D hard to call. CDR1 is SGDLS, CDR2 YYNGEE, per germline. The CDR3 loop spans 13 amino acids. Trimming took 2 bases from V and 2 from J, leaving 2 bases between them. CDR3 nucleotide sequence: TGTGCCAGCAGCGTTCCTGGGGCCAACGTCCTGACTTTC. Translating it yields CASSVPGANVLTF.

The V and J genes are TRBV5-4 and TRBJ2-5, with TRBD2 identical over 8 bases. The trim removed 3 bases at V and 4 bases at J, leaving 5 bases unmatched. The germline gives CDR1 SGHNT, CDR2 YYREEE (reference sequence). CDR3 length: 14 amino acids. In nucleotides, the CDR3 is TGTGCCAGCAGCTCCCGGACTAGCCCAGAGACCCAGTACTTC. Its protein is CASSSRTSPETQYF.

The rearrangement joins TRBV5-1 to TRBJ2-5; D is unclear. Trimming removed 3 bases from V and 3 bases from J, with 9 bases in between. The CDR3 is made up of 13 amino acids. Germline values: CDR1 SGHRS, CDR2 YFSETQ. This CDR3 is CASSSLDEETQYF. Written as DNA, the CDR3 is TGCGCCAGCAGCTCGTTGGATGAAGAGACCCAGTACTTC.

The chain joins TRBV11-3 to TRBJ2-1, with D perhaps matching TRBD2 (6 bases). In germline, CDR1 is SGHNT, CDR2 YENEEA. V lost 5 bases and J lost 3, with 11 bases in between. This CDR3 comprises 14 residues. This chain's CDR3 is CASSPSGLYNEQFF. CDR3 nucleotides: TGTGCCAGCAGCCCCAGCGGGCTCTACAATGAGCAGTTCTTC.

The chain links TRBV30 to TRBJ1-2; tentatively, D is TRBD1 (6 bases). CDR1 is GTSNPN, CDR2 SVGIG, per germline (reference sequence). V lost 1 base and J lost 4, with 22 bases in between. CDR3 size: 17 residues. The CDR3 reads CAWSAIGPGLGGYGYTF. The CDR3 region has the DNA TGTGCCTGGAGTGCAATAGGACCGGGACTAGGGGGCTATGGCTACACCTTC.

The J gene is TRBJ1-1, the V gene TRBV11-2; D call uncertain. Germline lookup yields CDR1 SGHAT and CDR2 FQNNGV. Trimming removed 7 bases at V and 0 bases at J, with 18 bases between. The CDR3 has 16 residues. CDR3 DNA sequence: TGTGCCAGCACCCAACTGGTATCGCACCTGAACACTGAAGCTTTCTTT. It is translated as CASTQLVSHLNTEAFF.

The chain is built from TRBV6-5 and TRBJ1-1, with no clear D. This CDR3 spans 13 amino acids. Germline V gene data show CDR1 as MNHEY and CDR2 as SVGAGI. Deletions cut 4 bases from V and 3 bases from J, with 9 bases between. Written as DNA, the CDR3 is TGTGCCAGCAGTTTTTCCGGGGACACTGAAGCTTTCTTT. As protein: CASSFSGDTEAFF.